This T cell receptor (beta chain) was documented in a study of cytomegalovirus exposure and HLA in healthy donors. General observations from the study: Generally TCR sequences proved uncommon, though certain public TCRs appeared in numerous donors. Later findings reportedly placed an Asian-associated ancestry cluster below the roughly 730-donor mean for N-insertions. Later on, an analysis found that several of the most significant clusters appeared to be linked to common viral pathogens, which included parvovirus B19.

Amplification used 60 Vbeta primers and 13 Jbeta primers. Original processing notes: In a later analysis, 75 million to 95 million unique TCR beta chains included roughly 11 million shared by two or more donors. Profiling relied on immunoSEQ multiplex PCR, and the TCRdb table lists in-frame clones only, not all of them. The V and J calls and clone size were taken over from that table, and D and trimming were inferred from the DNA. The repertoire holds 75,000 to 95,000 clones, with approximately 90% as singletons. Concerning this clone: Its target is not known. Other DNA sequences in this specimen translate into the identical CDR3.

Looked up from germline, CDR1 is SGHTA and CDR2 is FQGNSA. V trimming: 0 bases; J trimming: 5 bases; junction bases outside the gene matches: 5. CDR3 size: 15 residues. The gene calls are TRBV7-2 and TRBJ2-3; TRBD2 aligns across 7 bases. Sequencing used PBMCs. This TCR derives from a man between 18 and 29 years old in good health and CMV-seronegative. CDR3 sequence: CASSLAGGPGDTQYF. The DNA for the CDR3 is TGTGCCAGCAGCTTAGCGGGAGGGCCGGGAGATACGCAGTATTTT.